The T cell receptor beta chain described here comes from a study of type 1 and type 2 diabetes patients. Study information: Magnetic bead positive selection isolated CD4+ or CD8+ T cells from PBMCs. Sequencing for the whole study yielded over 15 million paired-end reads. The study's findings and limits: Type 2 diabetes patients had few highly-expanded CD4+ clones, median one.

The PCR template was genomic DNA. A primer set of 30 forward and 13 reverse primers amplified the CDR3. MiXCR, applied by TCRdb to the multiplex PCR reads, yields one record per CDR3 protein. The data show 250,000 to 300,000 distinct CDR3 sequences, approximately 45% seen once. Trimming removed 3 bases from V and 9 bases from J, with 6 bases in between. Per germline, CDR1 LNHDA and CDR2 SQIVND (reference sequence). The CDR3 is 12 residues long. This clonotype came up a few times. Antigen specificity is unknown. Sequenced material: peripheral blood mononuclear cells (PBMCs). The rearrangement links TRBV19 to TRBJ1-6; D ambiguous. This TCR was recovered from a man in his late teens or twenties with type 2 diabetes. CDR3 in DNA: TGTGCCAGTAGTATGACAAGTTCACCCCTCCACTTT. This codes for CASSMTSSPLHF.